The 22 T cell receptor beta chains below all came from one sample that was sequenced in a study of CD8+ T cells in alopecia areata. Following extraction, RNA underwent reverse transcription to cDNA, which served as the sequencing template. Profiling relied on immunoSEQ multiplex PCR, and the TCRdb table lists in-frame clones only, not all of them. The table has tens of thousands of clones, under 60% seen once. Treatment noted: oral pan-JAK inhibitor, 5-10 mg twice daily. Material: CD8+ T cells sorted from blood, obtained between weeks 36 and 40, from a patient treated with tofacitinib. These receptor sequences come from a human donor with alopecia areata.

The J gene is TRBJ1-2, the V gene TRBV5-6, with 8 bases aligning to TRBD1. V lost 0 bases to trimming and J lost 7 bases; unmatched junction nucleotides: 8. The CDR3 sequence is 15 residues long. Germline V gene lookup returns CDR1 SGHDT and CDR2 YYEEEE. CDR3 loop: CASSLGTGYKSGYTF. The DNA of the CDR3 is TGTGCCAGCAGCTTGGGGACAGGGTACAAGAGTGGCTACACCTTC.

The chain uses TRBV4-1 and TRBJ1-2, with 7 positions matching TRBD1. The CDR3 contains 14 residues. The V segment lost 1 base and the J segment 2 bases; nucleotides outside the gene matches: 1. Germline CDR1 is MGHRA and CDR2 is YSYEKL. The CDR3 DNA reads as TGCGCCAGCAGCCAAGTGACAGGGAACTATGGCTACACCTTC. The encoded protein is CASSQVTGNYGYTF.

In its sample, this clone was seen a few times. This chain links TRBV9 with TRBJ1-2; 12 bases align to TRBD1. J was trimmed by 6 bases and V by 2 bases; bases with no gene match: 11. This CDR3 region has 17 residues. The germline CDR1 and CDR2 sequences are SGDLS and YYNGEE. The CDR3 DNA sequence: TGTGCCAGCAGCGTGACCCCCGGGACAGGGGGCCTTAATGGCTACACCTTC. As protein: CASSVTPGTGGLNGYTF. Supplemented by reference TRBV9 and TRBJ1-2, the full variable domain reads DSGVTQTPKHLITATGQRVTLRCSPRSGDLSVYWYQQSLDQGLQFLIQYYNGEERAKGNILERFSAQQFPDLHSELNLSSLELGDSALYFCASSVTPGTGGLNGYTFGSGTRLTVV.

Only a few counts were recorded for this clone. The chain employs TRBV6-5 and TRBJ1-1; perhaps TRBD1 as D (6 bases). Germline values: CDR1 MNHEY, CDR2 SVGAGI. The CDR3 runs 13 residues. The V and J ends lost 2 bases and 7 bases respectively, with 11 bases between them. The CDR3 DNA sequence: TGTGCCAGCAGTTACGGGACAAACTATGAAGCTTTCTTT. It codes for CASSYGTNYEAFF.

J is TRBJ2-1 and V is TRBV5-1; TRBD2 agrees at 9 bases. The CDR3 consists of 16 residues. CDR1 and CDR2 (germline): SGHRS, YFSETQ. V was pared by 0 bases and J by 5 bases, with 6 bases of the junction left unmatched. The CDR3 here is CASSLVPSGTDNEQFF. CDR3 coding DNA: TGCGCCAGCAGCTTGGTTCCTAGCGGGACAGACAATGAGCAGTTCTTC.

There are a few counts of this clone. The chain's CDR3 is CASSPPPEKGRVAQYF. CDR3 coding DNA: TGTGCCAGCAGCCCCCCCCCGGAGAAGGGGCGGGTGGCCCAGTACTTC. This rearrangement joins TRBV7-9 to TRBJ2-5; either TRBD1 or TRBD2 may supply D (5 bases each). The CDR3 runs to 16 residues. Trimming took off 5 bases at V and 9 bases at J, with 25 bases between the two ends. Germline V gives CDR1 SEHNR, CDR2 FQNEAQ (reference sequence).

The sample holds a few counts of this clone. It is likely a read error: a sequence one base away is far more abundant. The V call is TRBV5-6, the J call TRBJ2-7; tentatively, D is TRBD2 (7 bases). Germline CDR1 reads SGHDT; CDR2 reads YYEEEE. The CDR3 has 17 residues. V was clipped by 1 base and J by 2 bases, with 19 bases between them. DNA for the CDR3: TGTGCCAGCAGCTTGTTACGGGACTCGGGGGGCGCCTACGAGCAGTACTTC. Protein: CASSLLRDSGGAYEQYF.

The chain is built from TRBV29-1 and TRBJ1-1; 7 bases fit TRBD1. J lost 9 bases, V lost 0 bases, and 4 bases had no gene match. Per germline, CDR1 SQVTM and CDR2 ANQGSEA. The CDR3 spans 12 residues. This CDR3 reads CSVEEGDRKAFF. The CDR3 nucleotides are TGCAGCGTTGAAGAAGGGGACAGAAAAGCTTTCTTT.

This clone was recorded a few times. This chain connects TRBV27 to TRBJ2-7; D is possibly TRBD1 (5 bases). The germline V gene encodes CDR1 MNHEY and CDR2 SMNVEV (reference sequence). Trimming removed 5 bases at V and 0 bases at J, with 17 bases between. CDR3 size: 16 residues. The CDR3 is CASSLWPQGRSYEQYF. The CDR3 region has the DNA TGTGCCAGCAGTCTCTGGCCCCAGGGCCGCTCCTACGAGCAGTACTTC.

J is TRBJ2-2 and V is TRBV6-6; D ambiguous. Germline loops: CDR1 MNHNY, CDR2 SVGAGI (reference sequence). This CDR3 is built from 13 residues. V lost 2 bases to trimming and J lost 0 bases, with 1 base between them. CDR3: CASSYPNTGELFF. The CDR3 region has the DNA TGTGCCAGCAGTTACCCGAACACCGGGGAGCTGTTTTTT.

CDR3 region: CASSSGGTGELFF. The CDR3 DNA reads as TGCGCCAGCAGCTCGGGTGGCACCGGGGAGCTGTTTTTT. The rearrangement uses TRBV5-1 and TRBJ2-2; D is undetermined. The V gene lost 3 bases and the J gene lost 4 bases, with 7 bases spanning the gap. The CDR3 covers 13 residues. CDR1 is SGHRS, CDR2 YFSETQ, per germline. The entire variable domain, with the rest obtained from reference TRBV5-1 and TRBJ2-2, is as follows: KAGVTQTPRYLIKTRGQQVTLSCSPISGHRSVSWYQQTPGQGLQFLFEYFSETQRNKGNFPGRFSGRQFSNSRSEMNVSTLELGDSALYLCASSSGGTGELFFGEGSRLTVL.

This clone occurred a few times. The chain uses TRBV7-6 and TRBJ2-2, with D perhaps matching TRBD1 (5 bases). Germline V gives CDR1 SGHVS, CDR2 FNYEAQ. The CDR3 is made up of 15 amino acids. The V gene lost 3 bases and the J gene lost 4 bases, with 12 bases spanning the gap. The CDR3 DNA reads TGTGCCAGCAGCTTTGGGGCCTTGAGCACCGGGGAGCTGTTTTTT. Translating gives CASSFGALSTGELFF.

This clone has just a few counts. The chain links TRBV29-1 to TRBJ2-2, with no clear D. The ends were cut back, 6 bases at V and 3 bases at J, with 5 bases in the middle. The CDR3 totals 11 residues. Germline CDR1 and CDR2: SQVTM and ANQGSEA. As DNA, the CDR3 is TGCAGCGTGGCCTACACCGGGGAGCTGTTTTTT. Its translation: CSVAYTGELFF.

By share of the sample, this clone is medium-sized. The V gene is TRBV27, the J gene TRBJ1-1; TRBD1 matches 9 bases. V lost 3 bases and J lost 4; bases outside the gene matches: 0. Germline CDR1 MNHEY, CDR2 SMNVEV (reference sequence). The CDR3 spans 13 residues. The CDR3 region is CASSLTGGTEAFF. The CDR3 nucleotides read TGTGCCAGCAGTTTGACAGGGGGCACTGAAGCTTTCTTT.

This chain uses TRBV29-1 with TRBJ2-5; 11 bases align to TRBD2. The trim removed 8 bases at V and 5 bases at J, leaving 7 bases unmatched. The CDR3 runs to 13 residues. Germline V CDR1 and CDR2: SQVTM, ANQGSEA. In DNA form, the CDR3 reads TGCAGCTTTAGCGGGAGGGCCGCGGAGACCCAGTACTTC. Translated: CSFSGRAAETQYF.

The J gene is TRBJ2-7, the V gene TRBV27; D possibly uses TRBD1 or TRBD2 (5 bases each). The CDR3 runs to 15 residues. V was pared by 5 bases and J by 0 bases, with 14 bases between. CDR1 and CDR2 from the germline V gene are MNHEY and SMNVEV (reference sequence). CDR3 in DNA: TGTGCCAGCAGTGTGTCGGGACCCAGCTCCTACGAGCAGTACTTC. Translation: CASSVSGPSSYEQYF.

This rearrangement joins TRBV13 to TRBJ2-7; D is uncertain. The CDR3 has 13 residues. V lost 3 bases and J lost 3, with 9 bases in between. Germline values: CDR1 PRHDT, CDR2 FYEKMQ (reference sequence). DNA of the CDR3: TGTGCCAGCAGCTTCGGCCTGGACTACGAGCAGTACTTC. Translating gives CASSFGLDYEQYF.

The chain joins TRBV29-1 to TRBJ2-3; 7 nucleotides match TRBD1. The CDR3 length is 16 residues. J gave up 2 bases and V 4 bases, and 12 bases lay outside the gene matches. Per the germline V gene, CDR1 is SQVTM and CDR2 is ANQGSEA. The CDR3 nucleotides read TGCAGCGTTGCTGGGGTGACAGGGATAGACACAGATACGCAGTATTTT. Translated: CSVAGVTGIDTDTQYF.

This clone was counted between two and nine times. As DNA, the CDR3 is TGTGCCAGCAGTCTGTCCCTCTACGAGCAGTACTTC. This sequence encodes CASSLSLYEQYF. The rearrangement uses TRBV5-6 and TRBJ2-7; no definite D call. The CDR3 length is 12 residues. Trimming shortened V by 5 bases and J by 3 bases, and 9 bases separated the two germline ends. Germline values: CDR1 SGHDT, CDR2 YYEEEE.

There are a few counts of this clone. The chain employs TRBV30 and TRBJ1-1; no clear D gene. The CDR3 contains 12 residues. Per germline, CDR1 GTSNPN and CDR2 SVGIG (reference sequence). Trimming pared 0 bases from V and 6 bases from J, leaving 8 bases between. The CDR3 is CAWSVDSSEAFF. The CDR3 nucleotides read TGTGCCTGGAGTGTAGACTCTTCTGAAGCTTTCTTT. The variable domain in full, completed from reference TRBV30 and TRBJ1-1, reads SQTIHQWPATLVQPVGSPLSLECTVEGTSNPNLYWYRQAAGRGLQLLFYSVGIGQISSEVPQNLSASRPQDRQFILSSKKLLLSDSGFYLCAWSVDSSEAFFGQGTRLTVV.

The chain joins TRBV5-1 to TRBJ2-5; 7 bases are a match to TRBD1. The trim removed 0 bases at V and 4 bases at J, leaving 6 bases unmatched. In germline, CDR1 is SGHRS, CDR2 YFSETQ. This CDR3 is 15 amino acids long. The CDR3 coding sequence is TGCGCCAGCAGCTTGGCACAGGGGCCCACAGAGACCCAGTACTTC. Translated, it gives CASSLAQGPTETQYF. Combining the CDR3 with reference TRBV5-1 and TRBJ2-5 gives the whole variable domain KAGVTQTPRYLIKTRGQQVTLSCSPISGHRSVSWYQQTPGQGLQFLFEYFSETQRNKGNFPGRFSGRQFSNSRSEMNVSTLELGDSALYLCASSLAQGPTETQYFGPGTRLLVL.

This clone has just a few counts. The CDR3 is CASSLLQAEAFF. CDR3 nucleotide sequence: TGTGCCAGCAGCTTACTACAGGCTGAAGCTTTCTTT. The chain couples TRBV5-6 to TRBJ1-1; D might be TRBD1 (5 bases). Trimming removed 2 bases at V and 6 bases at J, with 8 bases between. The CDR3 runs to 12 residues. Germline V gene lookup returns CDR1 SGHDT and CDR2 YYEEEE. Using reference TRBV5-6 and TRBJ1-1 for the parts outside the CDR3, the full variable domain is DAGVTQSPTHLIKTRGQQVTLRCSPKSGHDTVSWYQQALGQGPQFIFQYYEEEERQRGNFPDRFSGHQFPNYSSELNVNALLLGDSALYLCASSLLQAEAFFGQGTRLTVV.